The 26 T cell receptor beta chains in this list originate from one sample, sequenced in a study of blood T cell repertoires in COVID-19. Produced via immunoSEQ multiplex PCR; TCRdb's table is partial and in-frame only. This table has approximately 300,000 clones, around 89% appearing once. The sequenced sample was peripheral blood. Source of these receptors: a man aged 35 to 55 with acute or convalescent COVID-19.

This rearrangement joins TRBV27 to TRBJ2-7; 10 positions match TRBD1. Trimming cost V 4 bases and J 4 bases; bases outside gene matches: 13. This CDR3 has 17 residues. Germline values: CDR1 MNHEY, CDR2 SMNVEV (reference sequence). CDR3 in amino acids: CASSSLPPGQGKYEQYF. DNA for the CDR3: TGTGCCAGCAGTTCCTTACCCCCGGGACAGGGGAAATACGAGCAGTACTTC.

CDR3 sequence (DNA): TGCGCCAGCCCGTGCGACACCATATATTTT. This encodes CASPCDTIYF. The chain couples TRBV23-1 to TRBJ1-3; D remains unclear. TRBV23-1 carries the ORF label, with uncertain function. V was cut by 8 bases and J by 8 bases, with 7 bases left in between. CDR3 length: 10 amino acids.

The rearrangement joins TRBV2 to TRBJ1-4, with unresolved D. From germline, CDR1 is SNHLY and CDR2 FYNNEI. The CDR3 runs 15 residues. Trimming removed 10 bases at V and 8 bases at J, with 23 bases between. DNA of the CDR3: TGTGCCACCTCGTCTGGTGGGCTTAGTGGGGAAAAACTGTTTTTT. Translation: CATSSGGLSGEKLFF.

In its sample, this clone was seen a few times. The V gene is TRBV5-1, the J gene TRBJ2-2; TRBD1 aligns across 8 bases. V gave up 1 base and J gave up 6 bases; unmatched junction bases: 8. CDR3 length: 16 amino acids. The germline V gene encodes CDR1 SGHRS and CDR2 YFSETQ. In DNA form, the CDR3 reads TGCGCCAGCAGCTTGCCAGGGCAGGGGGCAGCCGGGGAGCTGTTTTTT. Translating gives CASSLPGQGAAGELFF. The full variable domain, completed using reference TRBV5-1 and TRBJ2-2, is KAGVTQTPRYLIKTRGQQVTLSCSPISGHRSVSWYQQTPGQGLQFLFEYFSETQRNKGNFPGRFSGRQFSNSRSEMNVSTLELGDSALYLCASSLPGQGAAGELFFGEGSRLTVL.

The chain is built from TRBV3-1 (or the pseudogene TRBV3-2) and TRBJ2-2; a possible D gene is TRBD2 (5 bases). The germline V gene encodes CDR1 LGHDT and CDR2 YNNKEL (reference sequence). This CDR3 region has 14 residues. The V end was cut by 1 base, the J end by 8 bases, with 11 bases between. CDR3 in amino acids: CASSQVTSGGELFF. In nucleotides, the CDR3 is TGTGCCAGCAGCCAAGTGACTTCGGGGGGGGAGCTGTTTTTT.

This chain connects TRBV2 to TRBJ1-2; D uncertain. V was cut by 6 bases and J by 7 bases, with 9 bases left in between. Germline V gene data show CDR1 as SNHLY and CDR2 as FYNNEI. This CDR3 comprises 11 residues. CDR3 sequence (DNA): TGTGCCAGCAGCCCCGGGAGTGGCTACACCTTC. It translates to CASSPGSGYTF. Full variable domain (remainder filled in from reference TRBV2 and TRBJ1-2): EPEVTQTPSHQVTQMGQEVILRCVPISNHLYFYWYRQILGQKVEFLVSFYNNEISEKSEIFDDQFSVERPDGSNFTLKIRSTKLEDSAMYFCASSPGSGYTFGSGTRLTVV.

This chain connects TRBV5-1 to TRBJ1-1; TRBD1 is a possible D gene (6 bases). V was pared by 8 bases and J by 1 base, with 15 bases between. The CDR3 covers 14 residues. The germline V gene encodes CDR1 SGHRS and CDR2 YFSETQ. The CDR3 sequence: CASTNGQPNTEAFF. The CDR3 nucleotides read TGCGCCAGTACCAACGGACAGCCGAACACTGAAGCTTTCTTT.

The chain is built from TRBV6-5 and TRBJ1-1; 9 bases are shared with TRBD1. Losses at the gene ends were 8 bases for V and 5 bases for J; bases not matched to a gene: 9. The CDR3 totals 14 residues. The V gene's germline CDR1 is MNHEY and CDR2 SVGAGI. This chain's CDR3 is CASCRGTGRTEAFF. In nucleotides, the CDR3 is TGTGCCAGCTGCCGGGGGACAGGGAGGACTGAAGCTTTCTTT.

CDR3 in amino acids: CASSWGGKSYNEQFF. CDR3 nucleotide sequence: TGTGCCAGTAGTTGGGGGGGGAAGTCCTACAATGAGCAGTTCTTC. The chain links TRBV19 to TRBJ2-1; TRBD2 agrees at 7 bases. Per germline, CDR1 LNHDA and CDR2 SQIVND (reference sequence). V shed 5 bases, J shed 1 base, and the junction held 5 bases outside the gene matches. The CDR3 has 15 amino acids. The full variable domain, its missing parts supplied by reference TRBV19 and TRBJ2-1, is DGGITQSPKYLFRKEGQNVTLSCEQNLNHDAMYWYRQDPGQGLRLIYYSQIVNDFQKGDIAEGYSVSREKKESFPLTVTSAQKNPTAFYLCASSWGGKSYNEQFFGPGTRLTVL.

The chain recombines TRBV6-1 with TRBJ1-1, with D uncertain. The CDR3 runs 14 residues. Per the germline V gene, CDR1 is MNHNS and CDR2 is SASEGT. Trimming took off 2 bases at V and 1 base at J, with 8 bases between the two ends. CDR3 in DNA: TGTGCCAGCAGTGAATATGGCGGGAACACTGAAGCTTTCTTT. Protein product: CASSEYGGNTEAFF.

The chain is built from TRBV6-2 or TRBV6-3 and TRBJ2-1; 7 nucleotides align to TRBD1. Germline V lookup: CDR1 MNHEY, CDR2 SVGEGT. The CDR3 extends over 16 amino acids. V was pared by 2 bases and J by 1 base, with 5 bases of the junction left unmatched. CDR3: CASSYRGPLSYNEQFF. In DNA, the CDR3 is TGTGCCAGCAGTTACAGGGGGCCCTTATCCTACAATGAGCAGTTCTTC.

This clone appeared a few times. The genes are TRBV27 and TRBJ2-5; tentatively, D is TRBD1 (5 bases). Germline CDR1 is MNHEY and CDR2 is SMNVEV (reference sequence). The CDR3 consists of 16 residues. V was trimmed by 5 bases and J by 0 bases, leaving 16 bases between them. CDR3 bases: TGTGCCAGCAGTGACGCCTCGGACATTTACCAAGAGACCCAGTACTTC. It codes for CASSDASDIYQETQYF.

The genes are TRBV2 and TRBJ1-5; 7 bases align to TRBD1. The junction had 15 bases not matched to a gene; V was cut back by 11 bases and J by 8 bases. Looked up from germline, CDR1 is SNHLY and CDR2 is FYNNEI. The CDR3 loop spans 14 amino acids. As DNA, the CDR3 is TGTGCCTCAAGACAGGGCCGCGGATCGGAGCCCCAGCATTTT. As protein: CASRQGRGSEPQHF.

The V and J genes are TRBV5-1 and TRBJ2-4; 11 bases are shared with TRBD1. The V gene's germline CDR1 is SGHRS and CDR2 YFSETQ. The CDR3 contains 14 residues. Germline trimming cut 3 bases from V and 9 bases from J; bases unmatched to any gene: 5. Here the CDR3 reads CASSSGTGGLIQYF. For the CDR3, the DNA is TGCGCCAGCAGCTCAGGGACAGGGGGTCTCATTCAGTACTTC.

Worth noting for this clone: The junction does not match germline at one end; this may be a read error. The chain has TRBV5-5 and TRBJ1-2; D is uncertain. Germline values: CDR1 SGHKS, CDR2 YYEKEE (reference sequence). This CDR3 has 15 residues. Written as DNA, the CDR3 is TGTGCCAGCAGCCCTAATGTAGGCCCTAACTATGGCCACACCTTC. This gives the protein CASSPNVGPNYGHTF.

The genes are TRBV25-1 and TRBJ1-2; 7 nucleotides match TRBD1. The CDR3 extends over 14 amino acids. After removal of 4 bases from V and 2 bases from J, the junction contained 4 bases not matched to a gene. From germline, CDR1 is MGHDK and CDR2 SYGVNS. CDR3 nucleotides: TGTGCCAGCAGTGTAGCGGGACAGAACTATGGCTACACCTTC. As protein: CASSVAGQNYGYTF.

The chain is built from TRBV10-3 and TRBJ2-7; TRBD2 aligns across 14 bases. CDR1 and CDR2 from the germline V gene are ENHRY and SYGVKD. Germline trimming cut 5 bases from V and 10 bases from J; bases unmatched to any gene: 16. The CDR3 consists of 17 residues. The CDR3 bases are TGTGCCATCAGTATCGGGACTAGCGGGGGCAAATCCTACCAACAGTACTTC. Translated, it gives CAISIGTSGGKSYQQYF.

The gene calls are TRBV7-2 and TRBJ1-2, with TRBD1 as a possible D gene (6 bases). CDR1 is SGHTA and CDR2 is FQGNSA in the germline V gene. Trimming removed 5 bases from V and 2 bases from J, with 9 bases in between. The CDR3 spans 13 residues. CDR3 region: CASSPRGNYGYTF. CDR3 sequence (DNA): TGTGCCAGCAGCCCGAGGGGGAACTATGGCTACACCTTC.

The chain is built from TRBV25-1 and TRBJ1-1, with TRBD1 identical over 8 bases. Germline V CDR1 and CDR2: MGHDK, SYGVNS. J gave up 1 base and V 7 bases, and 5 bases lay outside the gene matches. CDR3 length: 14 amino acids. The CDR3 sequence: CASNPTGGNTEAFF. For the CDR3, the DNA is TGTGCCAGCAACCCCACAGGGGGGAACACTGAAGCTTTCTTT.

CDR3 DNA: TGTGCCAGCACCCTGACAGGGGGCACTGAAGCTTTCTTT. This sequence encodes CASTLTGGTEAFF. The V call is TRBV12-3 or TRBV12-4, the J call TRBJ1-1; TRBD1 aligns across 9 bases. Trimming cost V 7 bases and J 4 bases; bases outside gene matches: 4. The CDR3 totals 13 residues.

The rearrangement uses TRBV29-1 and TRBJ1-1, with D tentatively TRBD1 (5 bases). Trimming left V 6 bases short and J 4 bases short, with 12 bases between. The CDR3 consists of 12 residues. The germline V gene encodes CDR1 SQVTM and CDR2 ANQGSEA. CDR3 loop: CSVSGPATEAFF. The CDR3 DNA sequence: TGCAGCGTCTCAGGGCCGGCCACTGAAGCTTTCTTT.

A few counts support this clone. V is TRBV12-3 or TRBV12-4 and J is TRBJ1-2; possible D gene TRBD1, 5 bases. CDR3 length equals 12 residues. Trimming cost V 7 bases and J 7 bases, with 13 bases left between them. DNA for the CDR3: TGTGCCAGCACCCTGGGGGGGGTTGGCTACACCTTC. This codes for CASTLGGVGYTF.

The V call is TRBV5-6, the J call TRBJ2-7, with 8 bases aligning to TRBD2. V shed 6 bases and J 5 bases; nucleotides not matched to a gene: 13. CDR1 and CDR2 (germline): SGHDT, YYEEEE. CDR3 length: 15 residues. The CDR3 loop reads CASMWTRGGYNEQYF. CDR3 sequence (DNA): TGTGCCAGCATGTGGACTCGCGGGGGGTACAACGAGCAGTACTTC.

This clone was seen once. The chain employs TRBV19 and TRBJ1-2; the D gene is possibly TRBD1 (5 bases). Deletions cut 7 bases from V and 4 bases from J, with 10 bases between. Germline CDR1 is LNHDA and CDR2 is SQIVND (reference sequence). This CDR3 has 12 residues. The CDR3 spells CASTTGSYGYTF. The CDR3 DNA sequence: TGTGCCAGTACAACAGGAAGCTATGGCTACACCTTC.

The V call is TRBV19, the J call TRBJ1-1; the match to TRBD1 covers 8 bases. With V trimmed by 6 bases and J by 3 bases, 9 bases remained unmatched. Germline loops: CDR1 LNHDA, CDR2 SQIVND (reference sequence). The CDR3 is 15 amino acids. The CDR3 nucleotides are TGTGCCAGTAGACCCTGGACAGGGAGGGACACTGAAGCTTTCTTT. Translated, it gives CASRPWTGRDTEAFF.

This clone was detected a few times. CDR3 protein: CASSSLGRGIDNEQFF. In nucleotides, the CDR3 is TGTGCCAGCAGCAGCCTGGGCAGGGGCATAGACAATGAGCAGTTCTTC. The chain joins TRBV5-6 to TRBJ2-1; D is possibly TRBD1 (6 bases). The V and J ends lost 4 bases and 5 bases respectively, with 19 bases between them. The CDR3 runs 16 residues. Per the germline V gene, CDR1 is SGHDT and CDR2 is YYEEEE.